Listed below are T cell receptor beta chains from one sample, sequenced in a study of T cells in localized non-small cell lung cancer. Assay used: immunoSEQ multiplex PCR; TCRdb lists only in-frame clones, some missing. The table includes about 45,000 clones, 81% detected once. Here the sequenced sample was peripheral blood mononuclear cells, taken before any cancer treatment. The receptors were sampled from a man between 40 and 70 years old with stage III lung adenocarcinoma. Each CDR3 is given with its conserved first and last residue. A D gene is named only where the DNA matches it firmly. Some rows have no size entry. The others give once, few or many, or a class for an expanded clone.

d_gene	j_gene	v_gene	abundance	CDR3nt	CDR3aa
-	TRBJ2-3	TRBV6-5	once	TGTGCCAGCAGTTATTTAGGGTTGAGCACAGATACGCAGTATTTT	CASSYLGLSTDTQYF
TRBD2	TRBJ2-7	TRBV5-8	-	TGTGCCAGCAGCACGGGACTAGCGGGGGGCTACGAGCAGTACTTC	CASSTGLAGGYEQYF
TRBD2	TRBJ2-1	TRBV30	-	TGTGCCTGGAACAACGGACTAGCGGGATACAATGAGCAGTTCTTC	CAWNNGLAGYNEQFF
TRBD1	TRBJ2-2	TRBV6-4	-	TGTGCCAGCAGTGGACAGGGGTTCACCGGGGAGCTGTTTTTT	CASSGQGFTGELFF
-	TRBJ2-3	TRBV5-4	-	TGTGCCAGCAGCTTGGAATCTCTTAGAGGTGGAGATACGCAGTATTTT	CASSLESLRGGDTQYF
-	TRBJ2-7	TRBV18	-	TGTGCCAGCTCACCTTCGGGTTCGGAGCAGTACTTC	CASSPSGSEQYF
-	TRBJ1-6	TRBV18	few	TGTGCCAGCTCAGACCGAGGGGGAAATTCACCCCTCCACTTT	CASSDRGGNSPLHF
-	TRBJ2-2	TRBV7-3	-	TGTGCCAGCTCAACACAGGGAACCGGGGAGCTGTTTTTT	CASSTQGTGELFF
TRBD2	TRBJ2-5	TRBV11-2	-	TGTGCCAGCAGCTCCCCGGGACTAGCGGGGGAAGAGACCCAGTACTTC	CASSSPGLAGEETQYF
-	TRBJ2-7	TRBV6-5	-	TGTGCCAGCAGTTACAGGGGGGACGAGCAGTACTTC	CASSYRGDEQYF
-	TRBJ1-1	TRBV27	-	TGTGCCAGCAGTTTATCGGGACTGAACACTGAAGCTTTCTTT	CASSLSGLNTEAFF
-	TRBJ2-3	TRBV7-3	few	TGTGCCAGCAGCTCTAAAAGCACAGATACGCAGTATTTT	CASSSKSTDTQYF
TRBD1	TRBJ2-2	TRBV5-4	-	TGTGCCAGCGGCCGGGACAGGGGGGGGACCGGGGAGCTGTTTTTT	CASGRDRGGTGELFF
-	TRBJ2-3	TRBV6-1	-	TGTGCCAGCAGTAAGCTTCGCACAGATACGCAGTATTTT	CASSKLRTDTQYF
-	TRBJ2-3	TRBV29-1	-	TGCAGCGGGGGATCGAGCACAGATACGCAGTATTTT	CSGGSSTDTQYF
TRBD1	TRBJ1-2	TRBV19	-	TGTGCCAGTAGTCCCGGGACAGTCTATGGCTACACCTTC	CASSPGTVYGYTF
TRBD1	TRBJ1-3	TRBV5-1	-	TGCGCCAGCAGCCCCGTACAGGGGGCTGGAAACACCATATATTTT	CASSPVQGAGNTIYF
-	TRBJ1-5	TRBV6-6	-	TGTGCCAGCAGTTACTCGTCCAGTAGCAATCAGCCCCAGCATTTT	CASSYSSSSNQPQHF
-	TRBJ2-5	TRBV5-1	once	TGCGCCAGCAGCTTGGAGGGCAGGGATGAGACCCAGTACTTC	CASSLEGRDETQYF
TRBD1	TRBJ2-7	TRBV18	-	TGTGCCAGCTCACCACGGGACAGACCCTACGAGCAGTACTTC	CASSPRDRPYEQYF
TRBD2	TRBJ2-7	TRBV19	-	TGTGCCAGTAGTCGCATGGATAGCGGGGGTTACTACGAGCAGTACTTC	CASSRMDSGGYYEQYF
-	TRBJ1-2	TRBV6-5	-	TGTGCCAGCAGTTTACCGGGACAAGGAGGCTACACCTTC	CASSLPGQGGYTF
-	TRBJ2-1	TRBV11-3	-	TGTGCCAGCAGCTTAGGGGGGGAGCAGTTCTTC	CASSLGGEQFF
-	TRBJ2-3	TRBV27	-	TGTGCCAGCATGACAGCGGCTGTGGATACGCAGTATTTT	CASMTAAVDTQYF
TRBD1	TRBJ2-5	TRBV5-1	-	TGCGCCAGCAGCTTGGCACAGGGGCTACCAGAGACCCAGTACTTC	CASSLAQGLPETQYF
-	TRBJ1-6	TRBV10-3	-	TGTGCCATCAGTACCAGGGCCTGGAGGGATAATTCACCCCTCCACTTT	CAISTRAWRDNSPLHF
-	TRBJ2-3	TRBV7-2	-	TGTGCCAGCAGCTTCGGGACGGGTGCAGATACGCAGTATTTT	CASSFGTGADTQYF
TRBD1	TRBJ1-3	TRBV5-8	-	TGTGCCAGCAGCTTGCGGGCAGGGGGCGATGGAAACACCATATATTTT	CASSLRAGGDGNTIYF
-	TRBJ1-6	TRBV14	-	TGTGCCAGCAGCTTGAACCCAGGGTCTTCACCCCTCCACTTT	CASSLNPGSSPLHF
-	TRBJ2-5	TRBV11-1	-	TGTGCCAGCAGCTTTTTGCAGCAAGAGACCCAGTACTTC	CASSFLQQETQYF
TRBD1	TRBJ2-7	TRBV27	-	TGTGCCAGCAGGACGGACAGGGGACCATTCTACGAGCAGTACTTC	CASRTDRGPFYEQYF